This TCR beta chain was observed in a study of regulatory T cells in long-lasting Graves disease. Arm-PCR of CDR3 regions with iRepertoire HTBI primers generated TCR beta libraries. TCRdb itself ran the multiplex PCR reads through MiXCR, one entry per CDR3 protein. The repertoire consists of 550,000 to 700,000 distinct CDR3 sequences, with about 16% occurring once and the leading ten covering 12%. In its sample, this clonotype was seen many times. Described time point: newly diagnosed GD, antithyroid drugs for less than 3 months. RNA isolated from PBMCs was used to make the TCR library. Germline CDR1 reads SNHLY; CDR2 reads FYNNEI. The CDR3 contains 13 residues. Trimming took 6 bases from V and 0 from J, leaving 6 bases between them. These data also featured in a second study, about T cells in Graves' hyperthyroidism and ophthalmopathy.

The J gene is TRBJ2-1, the V gene TRBV2; unclear D gene. The receptor was isolated from a man aged 18 to 29 with Graves disease. The specimen was peripheral blood mononuclear cells (PBMCs), collected at new diagnosis, from a patient treated with antithyroid drugs. The CDR3 bases are TGTGCCAGCAGGGCGGACTCCTACAATGAGCAGTTCTTC. Residues: CASRADSYNEQFF. Supplemented by reference TRBV2 and TRBJ2-1, the full variable domain reads EPEVTQTPSHQVTQMGQEVILRCVPISNHLYFYWYRQILGQKVEFLVSFYNNEISEKSEIFDDQFSVERPDGSNFTLKIRSTKLEDSAMYFCASRADSYNEQFFGPGTRLTVL.